Listed here are 17 T cell receptor beta chains from one sample, sequenced in a study of shared T cell receptors in the human thymus. Measured with immunoSEQ multiplex PCR; TCRdb has only the in-frame clones, and not every one. Among 700,000 or so clones listed, around 85% were seen once. The sample was also reused in another study, on human thymus T cells.

Sequenced input: thymocytes. The origin of the receptors is a girl under three years old with a congenital heart defect.

This chain joins TRBV2 and TRBJ2-5, with TRBD1 identical over 12 bases. The V and J ends lost 6 bases and 5 bases, in that order; junction bases with no gene match: 7. The CDR3 has 15 amino acids. Per germline, CDR1 SNHLY and CDR2 FYNNEI. Here the CDR3 DNA reads TGTGCCAGCAGGGGGGGGACAGGGGGCTATGAGACCCAGTACTTC. It specifies CASRGGTGGYETQYF.

This chain uses TRBV7-9 with TRBJ2-7; tentative D call: TRBD2 (5 bases). Germline-derived CDR1 and CDR2 are SEHNR and FQNEAQ (reference sequence). The CDR3 covers 17 residues. V dropped 1 base and J dropped 4 bases, with 20 bases sitting between them. The CDR3 DNA reads as TGTGCCAGCAGCTTAGGGATGGCGGCGTATGACTATTACGAGCAGTACTTC. It is translated as CASSLGMAAYDYYEQYF.

The chain combines TRBV2 with TRBJ1-6; D unclear. V gave up 4 bases and J gave up 0 bases, with 16 bases separating them. The CDR3 runs to 18 residues. Germline V CDR1 and CDR2: SNHLY, FYNNEI. This CDR3 reads CASSAISEVSSYNSPLHF. The CDR3, as DNA: TGTGCCAGCAGTGCCATAAGCGAGGTTAGCTCCTATAATTCACCCCTCCACTTT.

This chain links TRBV5-1 with TRBJ1-1; possibly TRBD1 for D (5 bases). The CDR3 is made up of 15 amino acids. The germline V gene has CDR1 SGHRS and CDR2 YFSETQ. Trimming left V 4 bases short and J 1 base short, with 14 bases between. Here the CDR3 DNA reads TGCGCCAGCAGCGAGATGGACACGGGGAACACTGAAGCTTTCTTT. As protein: CASSEMDTGNTEAFF.

The chain carries TRBV29-1 and TRBJ2-5, with no clear D. The CDR3 is made up of 11 amino acids. Germline V gives CDR1 SQVTM, CDR2 ANQGSEA. Trimming removed 8 bases at V and 5 bases at J, with 12 bases between. CDR3 sequence reads: CSPRYVETQYF. The CDR3 DNA follows: TGCAGCCCCCGGTATGTGGAGACCCAGTACTTC.

The chain recombines TRBV5-6 with TRBJ2-2; a possible D gene is TRBD1 (6 bases). The CDR3 is 16 residues long. V was pared by 5 bases and J by 4 bases, with 18 bases between. Germline CDR1 SGHDT, CDR2 YYEEEE. Here the CDR3 DNA reads TGTGCCAGCAGGCGGATAAGGGTGGGGGCCACCGGGGAGCTGTTTTTT. Amino acid sequence: CASRRIRVGATGELFF.

The chain uses TRBV12-5 and TRBJ2-4, with D perhaps TRBD2 (6 bases). The CDR3 loop spans 18 amino acids. Germline-derived CDR1 and CDR2 are LGHNT and FRNRAP. V lost 0 bases, J lost 8 bases, and 23 bases lay in between. CDR3 protein: CASGLVPKKGGFGDIQYF. The CDR3 bases are TGTGCTAGTGGTTTGGTACCAAAGAAAGGAGGGTTCGGAGACATTCAGTACTTC.

The chain joins TRBV7-4 to TRBJ1-2; 7 nucleotides align to TRBD1. The V segment lost 4 bases and the J segment 4 bases; nucleotides outside the gene matches: 9. The germline V gene encodes CDR1 SGHVT and CDR2 SQSDAQ. The CDR3 spans 15 residues. CDR3 DNA sequence: TGTGCCAGCAGCTCCGGCCAGGGACAGAGCTATGGCTACACCTTC. Its translation: CASSSGQGQSYGYTF.

The chain combines TRBV6-1 with TRBJ2-5, with a possible D match to TRBD1 (6 bases). V was trimmed by 3 bases and J by 2 bases, leaving 13 bases between them. This CDR3 is 15 amino acids long. Germline V lookup: CDR1 MNHNS, CDR2 SASEGT. The DNA of the CDR3 is TGTGCCAGCAGTGACCACCTTCAGGGGCAAGAGACCCAGTACTTC. Translation gives CASSDHLQGQETQYF.

In its sample, this clone was seen once. This chain uses TRBV6-1 with TRBJ2-3; 7 nucleotides agree with TRBD2. Trimming removed 11 bases from V and 6 bases from J; junction bases left unmatched: 14. The CDR3 sequence is 14 residues long. CDR1 MNHNS and CDR2 SASEGT come from the germline V gene. The CDR3 nucleotides are TGTGCCGCAGCCCCGACTAGCCGAAGGGATACGCAGTATTTT. Translation: CAAAPTSRRDTQYF.

The chain carries TRBV19 and TRBJ2-2; D unresolved. Germline CDR1 reads LNHDA; CDR2 reads SQIVND (reference sequence). The CDR3 is made up of 14 amino acids. Trimming took off 5 bases at V and 2 bases at J, with 9 bases between the two ends. This chain's CDR3 is CASSGRLNTGELFF. The CDR3 DNA reads TGTGCCAGTAGTGGCAGACTTAACACCGGGGAGCTGTTTTTT.

This chain joins TRBV7-4 and TRBJ1-1; no reliable D call. CDR3 length: 14 amino acids. The ends were cut back, 2 bases at V and 6 bases at J, with 13 bases in the middle. Germline assignment: CDR1 SGHVT and CDR2 SQSDAQ. In DNA form, the CDR3 reads TGTGCCAGCAGCTTACGACGGGGAATCCCTGAAGCTTTCTTT. This sequence encodes CASSLRRGIPEAFF.

This chain links TRBV28 with TRBJ1-2, with TRBD1 identical over 8 bases. CDR1 and CDR2 from the germline V gene are MDHEN and SYDVKM. The CDR3 runs to 15 residues. With V trimmed by 5 bases and J by 0 bases, 5 bases remained unmatched. The CDR3 DNA sequence: TGTGCCAGCAGTCAAGACAGGGGAACTAACTATGGCTACACCTTC. Translating gives CASSQDRGTNYGYTF.

The chain is built from TRBV11-2 and TRBJ2-7, with TRBD2 matching over 10 bases. Germline V CDR1 and CDR2: SGHAT, FQNNGV. The trim removed 3 bases at V and 3 bases at J, leaving 8 bases unmatched. The CDR3 covers 16 residues. CDR3 bases: TGTGCCAGCAGCTTGGCTAAGCGGGGGGGAGGCTACGAGCAGTACTTC. It specifies CASSLAKRGGGYEQYF.

The V call is TRBV2, the J call TRBJ2-7, with D maybe TRBD2 (6 bases). The germline CDR1 and CDR2 sequences are SNHLY and FYNNEI. The CDR3 consists of 13 residues. Deletions cut 8 bases from V and 4 bases from J, with 15 bases between. CDR3 amino acids: CASRPVRGYEQYF. CDR3 bases: TGTGCCAGCCGTCCTGTGCGGGGATACGAGCAGTACTTC.

This clone has a single count. This rearrangement joins TRBV5-6 to TRBJ2-7, with 8 bases aligning to TRBD2. This CDR3 region has 14 residues. Germline values: CDR1 SGHDT, CDR2 YYEEEE. Trimming took 6 bases from V and 3 from J; bases not matched to a gene: 8. This CDR3 reads CASTPGGRVYEQYF. The CDR3 nucleotides read TGTGCCAGCACACCGGGGGGGCGCGTCTACGAGCAGTACTTC.

The chain combines TRBV5-6 with TRBJ2-4; possible D gene TRBD1, 6 bases. In germline, CDR1 is SGHDT, CDR2 YYEEEE. The V and J ends lost 5 bases and 0 bases respectively, with 18 bases between them. The CDR3 sequence is 17 residues long. This CDR3 reads CASRSDSGLGAKNIQYF. CDR3 nucleotide sequence: TGTGCCAGCAGATCGGACAGTGGGCTCGGAGCCAAAAACATTCAGTACTTC.